Presented here are 15 T cell receptor beta chains from one specimen sequenced in a study of beta chain features in type 1 diabetes. The authors reverse transcribed all of the isolated RNA, so sequencing captured expressed TCRB transcripts. Sequenced by immunoSEQ multiplex PCR; TCRdb stores in-frame clones only, minus some. This table has about 340,000 clones, approximately 8.2% appearing once. What was sequenced was central memory CD4+ T cells from blood. The receptor source for this set is a woman between 18 and 29 years old in good health.

This clone was counted between two and nine times. The chain uses TRBV28 and TRBJ2-7; 9 bases are a match to TRBD1. CDR1 and CDR2 from the germline V gene are MDHEN and SYDVKM. After removal of 4 bases from V and 5 bases from J, the junction contained 6 bases not matched to a gene. This CDR3 has 14 amino acids. CDR3 in amino acids: CASSSLGQGNEQYF. The DNA of the CDR3 is TGTGCCAGCAGTTCGCTGGGACAGGGTAACGAGCAGTACTTC.

The chain has TRBV7-3 and TRBJ1-1, with D possibly matching TRBD1 (6 bases). The CDR3 loop spans 13 amino acids. CDR1 is SGHTA and CDR2 is FQGTGA in the germline V gene. Trimming took off 5 bases at V and 0 bases at J, with 7 bases between the two ends. CDR3 DNA sequence: TGTGCCAGCAGCGGACAGTTGAACACTGAAGCTTTCTTT. Translating it yields CASSGQLNTEAFF.

This clone was counted a few times. The J gene is TRBJ2-2, the V gene TRBV27; no reliable D call. Per germline, CDR1 MNHEY and CDR2 SMNVEV (reference sequence). This CDR3 has 14 residues. Trimming stripped 2 bases from V and 4 bases from J, with 8 bases between. The CDR3 sequence: CASSLTASTGELFF. In nucleotides, the CDR3 is TGTGCCAGCAGTTTAACAGCTAGCACCGGGGAGCTGTTTTTT.

This chain links TRBV7-2 with TRBJ2-5; tentatively, D is TRBD2 (6 bases). The V end lost 5 bases, the J end lost 5 bases, and 18 bases lay between the germline ends. CDR3 length: 15 residues. Germline CDR1 and CDR2: SGHTA and FQGNSA. Written as DNA, the CDR3 is TGTGCCAGCAGCCCAACGTTTTGGCGGGGTGAGACCCAGTACTTC. Protein product: CASSPTFWRGETQYF. The entire variable domain, with the rest obtained from reference TRBV7-2 and TRBJ2-5, is as follows: GAGVSQSPSNKVTEKGKDVELRCDPISGHTALYWYRQSLGQGLEFLIYFQGNSAPDKSGLPSDRFSAERTGGSVSTLTIQRTQQEDSAVYLCASSPTFWRGETQYFGPGTRLLVL.

The chain employs TRBV7-3 and TRBJ2-3; D unresolved. Looked up from germline, CDR1 is SGHTA and CDR2 is FQGTGA. The CDR3 consists of 12 residues. Trimming took 4 bases from V and 5 from J, leaving 7 bases between them. DNA for the CDR3: TGTGCCAGCAGCTCCTCAAGAGATACGCAGTATTTT. Translated, it gives CASSSSRDTQYF.

V and J are TRBV5-1 and TRBJ1-2; D not resolved. The V end lost 4 bases, the J end lost 2 bases, and 9 bases lay between the germline ends. Germline CDR1 reads SGHRS; CDR2 reads YFSETQ. This CDR3 has 13 residues. As DNA, the CDR3 is TGCGCCAGCAGCCCCGGCGACAACTATGGCTACACCTTC. Protein: CASSPGDNYGYTF.

As concerns this clone: The germline gene is not matched at one end of the junction; a read error may be the cause. The chain couples TRBV7-7 to TRBJ2-3; 13 nucleotides line up with TRBD2. Germline lookup yields CDR1 SSHAT and CDR2 FNYEAQ (reference sequence). The CDR3 loop spans 16 amino acids. CDR3 DNA sequence: TGTGCTAGCAGCTTAGGACTAGCGGGAGGCACAGATACGCAGTATTTT. Translated: CASSLGLAGGTDTQYF.

The rearrangement links TRBV18 to TRBJ2-7; 8 nucleotides match TRBD1. The CDR3 consists of 19 residues. Germline lookup yields CDR1 KGHSH and CDR2 LQKENI. The J segment lost 1 base and the V segment lost 2 bases, leaving 16 bases of the junction unmatched. CDR3 amino acids: CASSPRGDRTSSLSYEQYF. CDR3 sequence (DNA): TGTGCCAGCTCACCAAGGGGGGACAGGACTTCGAGCTTGTCCTACGAGCAGTACTTC.

The chain employs TRBV4-2 and TRBJ2-3, with D uncertain. V was cut by 2 bases and J by 2 bases, with 11 bases left in between. The CDR3 is made up of 15 amino acids. Germline V gives CDR1 LGHNA, CDR2 YNFKEQ. This CDR3 is CASSQTLGYTDTQYF. CDR3 nucleotides: TGTGCCAGCAGCCAAACTCTAGGGTACACAGATACGCAGTATTTT.

The table lists this clone with many counts. V is TRBV23-1 and J is TRBJ2-7; 10 nucleotides align to TRBD1. TRBV23-1 is flagged as an ORF with uncertain function. CDR3 length equals 15 residues. J gave up 2 bases and V 6 bases, and 7 bases lay outside the gene matches. CDR3 sequence reads: CASSPGQGVTYEQYF. The CDR3 DNA follows: TGCGCCAGCAGCCCTGGACAGGGGGTCACCTACGAGCAGTACTTC.

In its sample, this clone was seen a few times. This sequence joins TRBV28 and TRBJ2-7; 11 bases line up with TRBD1. Losses at the gene ends were 4 bases for V and 0 bases for J; bases not matched to a gene: 5. Germline lookup yields CDR1 MDHEN and CDR2 SYDVKM. The CDR3 runs to 16 residues. The CDR3, as DNA: TGTGCCAGCAGTTCGGCCGGGACAGGGGGCTCCTACGAGCAGTACTTC. Its protein product is CASSSAGTGGSYEQYF.

This chain links TRBV7-3 with TRBJ2-6, with D perhaps assigned TRBD1 or TRBD2 (5 bases each). V lost 4 bases and J 2 bases, leaving 15 bases between the germline ends. The CDR3 sequence is 17 residues long. CDR1 is SGHTA, CDR2 FQGTGA, per germline. The CDR3 DNA follows: TGTGCCAGCAGCTCGGGACGGGGTCAGGCTGGGGCCAACGTCCTGACTTTC. It encodes CASSSGRGQAGANVLTF.

The gene calls are TRBV5-1 and TRBJ2-5, with D uncertain. V was clipped by 1 base and J by 5 bases, with 15 bases between them. CDR1 and CDR2 (germline): SGHRS, YFSETQ. The CDR3 length is 15 residues. CDR3 sequence reads: CASSLLGSPTETQYF. CDR3 in DNA: TGCGCCAGCAGCTTGTTGGGCTCCCCCACGGAGACCCAGTACTTC.

This clone was seen only a few times. The chain recombines TRBV27 with TRBJ2-1, with 8 bases identical to TRBD2. J gave up 8 bases and V 6 bases, and 12 bases lay outside the gene matches. The CDR3 consists of 15 residues. CDR1 and CDR2 from the germline V gene are MNHEY and SMNVEV (reference sequence). The CDR3 protein is CASSPGVAGWDEQFF. The CDR3 DNA is TGTGCCAGCAGCCCCGGAGTAGCGGGGTGGGATGAGCAGTTCTTC.

This clone occurred a few times. The V call is TRBV5-6, the J call TRBJ1-2; no reliable D call. The germline V gene has CDR1 SGHDT and CDR2 YYEEEE. This CDR3 spans 15 amino acids. Trimming pared 1 base from V and 2 bases from J, leaving 12 bases between. This CDR3 reads CASSLQLLQNYGYTF. For the CDR3, the DNA is TGTGCCAGCAGCTTGCAGTTACTACAGAACTATGGCTACACCTTC.